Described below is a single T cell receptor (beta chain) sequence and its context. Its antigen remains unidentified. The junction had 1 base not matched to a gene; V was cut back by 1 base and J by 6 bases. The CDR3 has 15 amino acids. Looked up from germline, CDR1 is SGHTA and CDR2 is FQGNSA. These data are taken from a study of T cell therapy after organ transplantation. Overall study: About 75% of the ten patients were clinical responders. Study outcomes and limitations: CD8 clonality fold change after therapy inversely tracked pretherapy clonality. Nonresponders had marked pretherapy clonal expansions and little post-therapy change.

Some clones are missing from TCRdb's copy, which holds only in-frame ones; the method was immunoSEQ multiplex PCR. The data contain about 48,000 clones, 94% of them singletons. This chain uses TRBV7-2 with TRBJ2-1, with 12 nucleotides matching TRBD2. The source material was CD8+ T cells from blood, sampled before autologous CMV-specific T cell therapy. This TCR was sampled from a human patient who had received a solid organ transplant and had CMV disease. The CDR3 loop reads CASSLGLAGVNEQFF. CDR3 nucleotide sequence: TGTGCCAGCAGCTTAGGACTAGCGGGAGTCAATGAGCAGTTCTTC.